The T cell receptor (beta chain) described here comes from a study of response to subunit inactivated influenza vaccine. MiXCR, applied by TCRdb to the RT-PCR reads, yields one record per CDR3 protein. The sample has about 300,000 distinct CDR3 sequences, about 20% seen once. This TCR was recovered from a man aged 50 to 75 who received an inactivated influenza vaccine. This sample comprised PBMCs from blood, obtained about 20 months after vaccination.

This CDR3 reads CASSLLGGSYEQYF. In nucleotides, the CDR3 is TGTGCCAGCAGTTTATTGGGCGGCTCCTACGAGCAGTACTTC. This chain joins TRBV27 and TRBJ2-7, with D unclear. The CDR3 has 14 residues. Germline CDR1 MNHEY, CDR2 SMNVEV (reference sequence). V lost 1 base and J lost 0, with 7 bases in between.